This is a list of T cell receptor beta chains from one sample in a study of identical twins. Each CDR3 protein gets one entry after TCRdb re-called the 5' RACE reads with MiXCR. The sample has about 520,000 distinct CDR3 sequences; roughly 21% are singletons. The same sample was also studied in work on T cells expressing NK-cell markers.

Sequenced: CD4+ T cells sorted from blood. These receptors originate from a woman younger than 30 in good health. CDR3s include the opening cysteine and the closing phenylalanine or tryptophan. A D gene is named only where the DNA matches it firmly. Rows may omit the clone size; those that give it use once, few, many or a size class.

d_call j_call v_call clone_size cdr3_aa cdr3_nt
NA TRBJ1-2 TRBV28 NA CASSSTSTVVGYTF TGTGCCAGCAGTTCCACCTCCACCGTGGTGGGCTACACCTTC
TRBD1 TRBJ2-1 TRBV27 NA CASRGTGGSYNEQFF TGTGCCAGCAGGGGGACAGGGGGCTCCTACAATGAGCAGTTCTTC
NA TRBJ1-1 TRBV6-6 many CASTPTPPLRDGRLSNTEAFF TGTGCCAGCACCCCGACCCCACCTTTGCGGGATGGACGGCTTTCGAACACTGAAGCTTTCTTT
NA TRBJ2-5 TRBV12-3/TRBV12-4 few CASSLYRQETQYF TGTGCCAGCAGTTTATACAGACAAGAGACCCAGTACTTC
NA TRBJ2-7 TRBV30 NA CAWSPRGPYEQYF TGTGCCTGGAGTCCTAGAGGGCCCTACGAGCAGTACTTC
TRBD1 TRBJ2-3 TRBV12-3/TRBV12-4 few CASSSGTGERDTQYF TGTGCCAGCAGCTCCGGGACAGGGGAAAGAGATACGCAGTATTTT
TRBD2 TRBJ2-3 TRBV5-1 NA CASSDSSGGVSSTDTQYF TGCGCCAGCAGCGACTCTAGCGGGGGGGTCTCTAGCACAGATACGCAGTATTTT
TRBD1 TRBJ1-2 TRBV5-5 NA CASSLEPGTGAPGYTF TGTGCCAGCAGCTTGGAACCCGGGACAGGGGCCCCTGGCTACACCTTC
NA TRBJ2-3 TRBV10-3 few CAGGPRSDTQYF TGTGCCGGAGGCCCCCGGTCAGATACGCAGTATTTT
NA TRBJ2-7 TRBV6-2/TRBV6-3 NA CASAWTPTGAYEQYF TGTGCCAGCGCCTGGACCCCGACGGGAGCCTACGAGCAGTACTTC
TRBD2 TRBJ2-3 TRBV6-1 few CASNPGLAGVSTQYF TGTGCCAGCAACCCGGGACTAGCGGGAGTCAGTACGCAGTATTTT
TRBD1 TRBJ1-6 TRBV20-1 NA CSAWDRGNSPLHF TGCAGTGCCTGGGACAGGGGAAATTCACCCCTCCACTTT
TRBD1 TRBJ2-7 TRBV11-3 few CASSLGQARYEQYF TGTGCCAGCAGCTTGGGACAGGCGAGATACGAGCAGTACTTC
TRBD1 TRBJ2-7 TRBV15 NA CATSFTVAGGGEQYF TGTGCCACCAGCTTTACCGTGGCAGGGGGCGGAGAGCAGTACTTC
TRBD2 TRBJ2-7 TRBV12-3/TRBV12-4 few CASSRGGGSVPYEQYF TGTGCCAGCAGCCGCGGCGGGGGGTCGGTTCCCTACGAGCAGTACTTC
NA TRBJ2-6 TRBV5-8 few CASGRAISGANVLTF TGTGCCAGCGGACGGGCGATCTCTGGGGCCAACGTCCTGACTTTC
TRBD2 TRBJ2-3 TRBV5-1 few CASSLVVLAGGGATDTQYF TGCGCCAGCAGCTTGGTCGTCCTAGCGGGAGGAGGGGCAACAGATACGCAGTATTTT
TRBD2 TRBJ2-2 TRBV9 NA CASSVVGSGTNTGELFF TGTGCCAGCAGCGTAGTTGGTAGCGGGACGAACACCGGGGAGCTGTTTTTT
NA TRBJ1-4 TRBV18 many CASSPQATNEKLFF TGTGCCAGCTCACCACAGGCGACTAATGAAAAACTGTTTTTT
TRBD1 TRBJ2-1 TRBV6-1 NA CASSEGFTGGRYYNEQFF TGTGCCAGCAGTGAAGGTTTCACAGGGGGCCGCTACTACAATGAGCAGTTCTTC
NA TRBJ2-1 TRBV9 NA CASSARPYNEQFF TGTGCCAGCAGCGCTCGTCCCTACAATGAGCAGTTCTTC
NA TRBJ1-2 TRBV6-1 few CATQSRRRGNYGYTF TGTGCCACGCAAAGTAGACGGAGGGGGAACTATGGCTACACCTTC